This record concerns one TCR beta chain sequence. Only in-frame clones appear in the TCRdb table, and some are missing; sequencing was by immunoSEQ multiplex PCR. The repertoire consists of 300,000 to 450,000 clones, with around nine tenths occurring once and the leading ten covering less than 3.5%. This entry is derived from a study of blood T cell repertoires in COVID-19. At the level of the study: The study drew acute and convalescent COVID-19 samples from the United States, Italy and Spain. The cDNA or gDNA used as material had been derived from T cells, B-cell-depleted T cells, or PBMCs.

V lost 7 bases and J 1 base, leaving 13 bases between the germline ends. This CDR3 has 14 residues. Looked up from germline, CDR1 is SNHLY and CDR2 is FYNNEI. The rearrangement links TRBV2 to TRBJ1-2, with a tentative D call TRBD1 (5 bases). Sequenced material: peripheral blood. This TCR was recovered from a human donor in a cohort sampled during active COVID-19. The CDR3 reads CASKARGLNYGYTF. For the CDR3, the DNA is TGTGCCAGCAAGGCGCGGGGACTTAACTATGGCTACACCTTC.